Sequencing of this T cell receptor (beta chain) was carried out in a study of cytomegalovirus exposure and HLA in healthy donors. Study-wide background: Among roughly 180 million T cells, an earlier analysis found about 100 million unique TCR beta sequences.

This CDR3 has 16 residues. Germline V gene data show CDR1 as KGHSH and CDR2 as LQKENI. V shed 3 bases and J 4 bases; nucleotides not matched to a gene: 9. About this clone: Antigen unknown.

PCR involved 60 Vbeta and 13 Jbeta primers. Measured with immunoSEQ multiplex PCR; TCRdb has only the in-frame clones, and not every one. This sample carries tens of thousands of clones, around three quarters of them seen once, and the ten largest clones take over 0.95%. Notes on the study in general: As a later analysis revealed, the rate of TCR association differed by HLA locus, with DRB1 most and HLA-C fewest. HLA-A and HLA-B allele assignments for most subjects were reportedly predicted accurately using TCR beta sequences.

V gene TRBV18 combines with J gene TRBJ1-5, with 7 nucleotides matching TRBD1. This TCR was recovered from a male donor in good health and CMV-seronegative. Sequencing was done on a sample of PBMCs. The CDR3 DNA sequence: TGTGCCAGCTCACCCCCAAGGGACAGCGCGAATCAGCCCCAGCATTTT. This codes for CASSPPRDSANQPQHF.